The T cell receptor (beta chain) under discussion was sequenced for a study of OX40 agonist ivuxolimab in advanced cancers. On this clone: Its specificity is not known.

Trimming took 4 bases from V and 1 from J; bases not matched to a gene: 4. The CDR3 runs to 14 residues. Looked up from germline, CDR1 is SGHRS and CDR2 is YFSETQ. Study findings and constraints: More expanded clones were found, on average, in CD8+ than in CD4+ T cells.

Method: immunoSEQ multiplex PCR; TCRdb's copy keeps in-frame clones and lacks some. Of 72,000 or so clones listed, roughly 91% are singletons. This sequence was found in an adult with an advanced solid tumor such as melanoma, head and neck, liver or kidney cancer. The sequences come from CD4+ or CD8+ T cells sorted from blood, collected in a trial of the OX40 agonist ivuxolimab. The gene calls are TRBV5-1 and TRBJ2-7, with 8 bases matching TRBD1. This CDR3 is CASSPGQVSYEQYF. CDR3 nucleotide sequence: TGCGCCAGCAGCCCGGGACAGGTTTCCTACGAGCAGTACTTC. The complete variable domain, with remaining parts taken from reference TRBV5-1 and TRBJ2-7, reads KAGVTQTPRYLIKTRGQQVTLSCSPISGHRSVSWYQQTPGQGLQFLFEYFSETQRNKGNFPGRFSGRQFSNSRSEMNVSTLELGDSALYLCASSPGQVSYEQYFGPGTRLTVT.